Included here is one T cell receptor (beta chain) sequence, with context. This entry comes from a study of shared T cell receptors in the human thymus. Only in-frame clones appear in the TCRdb table, and some are missing; sequencing was by immunoSEQ multiplex PCR. The sample lists hundreds of thousands of clones; around 78% were seen once. The CDR3 covers 14 residues. Between the trimmed V and J ends, which lost 0 bases and 6 bases, there was a span of 12 bases. Germline V gives CDR1 MNHEY, CDR2 SVGAGI. This sample also belongs to another study, concerning human thymus T cells. From that study: Healthy Finnish infants undergoing corrective surgery for congenital heart defects provided the donor material. The study used thymus tissue resected during corrective heart surgery. Thymic and blood repertoires appeared to show biased V and J gene usage.

This clonotype originated in a boy under three years old with a congenital heart defect. This sequence joins TRBV6-5 and TRBJ2-7; possibly TRBD2 for D (5 bases). The sequenced sample consisted of thymocytes. CDR3 sequence (DNA): TGTGCCAGCAGTTACTCTCCGGAGGAGCGCGAGCAGTACTTC. It is translated as CASSYSPEEREQYF.